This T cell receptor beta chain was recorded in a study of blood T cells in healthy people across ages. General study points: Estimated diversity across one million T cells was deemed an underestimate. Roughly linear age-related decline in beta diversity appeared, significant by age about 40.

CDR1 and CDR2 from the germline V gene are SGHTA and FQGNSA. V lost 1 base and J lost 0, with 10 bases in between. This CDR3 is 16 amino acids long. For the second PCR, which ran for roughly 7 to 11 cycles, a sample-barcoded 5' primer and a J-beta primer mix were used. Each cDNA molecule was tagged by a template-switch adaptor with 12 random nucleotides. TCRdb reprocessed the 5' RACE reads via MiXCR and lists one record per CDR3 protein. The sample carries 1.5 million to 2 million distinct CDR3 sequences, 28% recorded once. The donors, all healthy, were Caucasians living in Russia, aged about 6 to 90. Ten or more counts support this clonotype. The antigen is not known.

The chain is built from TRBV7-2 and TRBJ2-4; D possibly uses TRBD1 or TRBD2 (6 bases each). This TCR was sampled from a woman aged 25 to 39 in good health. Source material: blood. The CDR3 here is CASSLEGGLAKNIQYF. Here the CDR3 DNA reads TGTGCCAGCAGCTTAGAGGGGGGACTAGCCAAAAACATTCAGTACTTC.